These 12 T cell receptor beta chains were sequenced from one sample in a study of shared clonotypes between healthy human individuals. The data were produced by immunoSEQ multiplex PCR, yet TCRdb's version contains in-frame clones alone and is incomplete. The data contain about 2 million clones, roughly 95% of them singletons. The sequencing input was naive CD4+ T cells sorted from blood. This sample's subset: CD45RA+ positively selected. The source is a man aged 18 to 30 in good health.

The chain couples TRBV10-3 to TRBJ2-1; D is perhaps TRBD2 (6 bases). The CDR3 covers 17 residues. Germline V gene data show CDR1 as ENHRY and CDR2 as SYGVKD. V was pared by 0 bases and J by 0 bases, with 12 bases between. The CDR3 DNA sequence: TGTGCCATCAGTGAGTCGAGAAGGGAGGCCTCCTACAATGAGCAGTTCTTC. It codes for CAISESRREASYNEQFF.

This clone was recorded once. This chain joins TRBV4-1 and TRBJ2-7; a weak D match, TRBD1 (6 bases). Germline loops: CDR1 MGHRA, CDR2 YSYEKL. The CDR3 has 15 residues. Trimming removed 4 bases at V and 3 bases at J, with 16 bases between. CDR3 sequence reads: CASSPSTGYRYEQYF. As DNA, the CDR3 is TGCGCCAGCAGCCCCTCCACAGGGTATCGCTACGAGCAGTACTTC.

The V and J genes are TRBV18 and TRBJ1-1; no definite D call. The V end lost 4 bases, the J end lost 3 bases, and 6 bases lay between the germline ends. The CDR3 covers 12 residues. CDR1 is KGHSH, CDR2 LQKENI, per germline. In DNA, the CDR3 is TGTGCCAGCTCACGGGGTGACACTGAAGCTTTCTTT. This encodes CASSRGDTEAFF.

For this clone: Other nucleotide sequences in the sample specify the same CDR3. The chain uses TRBV10-3 and TRBJ1-6, with unresolved D. Germline lookup yields CDR1 ENHRY and CDR2 SYGVKD. CDR3 length: 13 amino acids. Trimming removed 3 bases at V and 4 bases at J, with 4 bases between. The CDR3 DNA follows: TGTGCCATCAGTGACAGTTATAATTCACCCCTCCACTTT. Translated, it gives CAISDSYNSPLHF.

The chain carries TRBV18 and TRBJ1-1; 7 bases agree with TRBD1. The CDR3 covers 14 residues. The germline gives CDR1 KGHSH, CDR2 LQKENI. Trimming at V came to 1 base and at J to 11 bases, leaving 10 bases not matched to a gene. CDR3 residues: CASSPQQQGEPAFF. CDR3 DNA sequence: TGTGCCAGCTCACCACAGCAGCAGGGGGAGCCGGCTTTCTTT.

V usage is TRBV7-2 and J usage is TRBJ2-2; possible D gene TRBD2, 7 bases. Germline values: CDR1 SGHTA, CDR2 FQGNSA. V lost 8 bases and J lost 0, with 19 bases in between. This CDR3 has 17 amino acids. CDR3 sequence: CASSPGASGANTGELFF. CDR3 coding DNA: TGTGCCAGCTCCCCAGGGGCTAGCGGAGCGAACACCGGGGAGCTGTTTTTT.

The chain employs TRBV29-1 and TRBJ1-1; D remains ambiguous. Trimming removed 2 bases at V and 1 base at J, with 8 bases between. This CDR3 is 13 amino acids long. Germline lookup yields CDR1 SQVTM and CDR2 ANQGSEA. The CDR3 sequence is CSVESQRNTEAFF. In DNA, the CDR3 is TGCAGCGTTGAATCCCAGCGGAACACTGAAGCTTTCTTT.

On this clone: The sample contains more than one DNA sequence encoding this CDR3. The chain links TRBV6-5 to TRBJ1-2; 7 positions agree with TRBD1. With 5 bases clipped from V and 3 bases from J, the junction kept 3 bases outside the gene matches. Per the germline V gene, CDR1 is MNHEY and CDR2 is SVGAGI. This CDR3 is 13 amino acids long. CDR3 sequence reads: CASSRDRYYGYTF. CDR3 in DNA: TGTGCCAGCAGTCGGGACAGATACTATGGCTACACCTTC.

About this clone: Other DNA sequences in this specimen translate into the identical CDR3. The V call is TRBV30, the J call TRBJ1-1, with D possibly matching TRBD1 (6 bases). The V gene lost 0 bases and the J gene lost 8 bases, with 16 bases spanning the gap. Per germline, CDR1 GTSNPN and CDR2 SVGIG (reference sequence). CDR3 length equals 14 residues. CDR3 loop: CAWSVLGLGTEAFF. The DNA of the CDR3 is TGTGCCTGGAGTGTGCTGGGACTCGGGACAGAAGCTTTCTTT.

A word on this clone: Other DNA sequences within the sample encode an identical CDR3. The chain couples TRBV6-5 to TRBJ1-2, with TRBD1 matching over 8 bases. CDR1 is MNHEY and CDR2 is SVGAGI in the germline V gene. Trimming took 4 bases from V and 2 from J; bases not matched to a gene: 6. CDR3 length equals 15 residues. CDR3 loop: CASSSPGQGNYGYTF. Here the CDR3 DNA reads TGTGCCAGCAGTTCCCCCGGACAGGGCAACTATGGCTACACCTTC.

V usage is TRBV10-3 and J usage is TRBJ2-5; 8 bases fit TRBD2. Germline values: CDR1 ENHRY, CDR2 SYGVKD. The V segment lost 6 bases and the J segment 2 bases; nucleotides outside the gene matches: 11. The CDR3 contains 16 residues. In nucleotides, the CDR3 is TGTGCCATCAGCGTCGGGTACAGCGGGGGACAAGAGACCCAGTACTTC. It is translated as CAISVGYSGGQETQYF.

On this clone: A clone one base away is much larger, so this may be a read error. In the same sample, other DNA sequences code for this CDR3. The chain has TRBV6-6 and TRBJ2-7; no firm D call. The CDR3 spans 11 residues. Germline V gene sequence: CDR1 MNHNY, CDR2 SVGAGI (reference sequence). The CDR3 DNA sequence: TGTGCCAGCAGTTACTCCGACGAGCAGTACTTC. The encoded protein is CASSYSDEQYF.